The entry below gives a single T cell receptor beta chain sequence along with its context. The germline V gene encodes CDR1 LNHDA and CDR2 SQIVND (reference sequence). The CDR3 spans 14 residues. Trimming pared 5 bases from V and 0 bases from J, leaving 10 bases between. The table came from immunoSEQ multiplex PCR; TCRdb's copy has only in-frame clones and leaves some out. The table lists about 510,000 clones, about 96% of them singletons, with 0.05% to 0.07% in the top ten. This sample is drawn from a study of shared clonotypes between healthy human individuals. The chain carries TRBV19 and TRBJ1-2; D not certain. This TCR derives from a woman aged 25 to 39 in good health. Sequencing used naive CD4+ T cells sorted from blood. Subset indicated: CD45RA+ positively selected. Here the CDR3 DNA reads TGTGCCAGTAGTGTTTCCATAACTAACTATGGCTACACCTTC. Amino acid sequence: CASSVSITNYGYTF.